Here is one T cell receptor beta chain with its context. Antigen unknown. Relapsing-remitting disease, either stable or active, was present in the treatment-naive patients who were the multiple sclerosis controls. From germline, CDR1 is SGHAT and CDR2 FQNNGV. This CDR3 contains 13 residues. The V gene lost 3 bases and the J gene lost 1 base, with 6 bases spanning the gap. Random hexamers were used to reverse transcribe about 0.45 to 1 ug of RNA. The CDR3 of TCR beta was amplified by immunoSEQ multiplex PCR across 54 Vbeta and 13 Jbeta. MiXCR was run by TCRdb on the immunoSEQ multiplex PCR reads, yielding one entry per CDR3 protein. The table shows roughly 180,000 distinct CDR3 sequences, with 90% to 95% occurring only once. These data come from a study of CD8 T cells in Susac syndrome. General observations from the study: That the number of individuals in its TCR sequencing and HLA analysis was relatively small was acknowledged by the study.

Sequenced sample: CD4+ T cells from PBMCs. The sequence derives from a human donor with multiple sclerosis. This chain connects TRBV11-2 to TRBJ1-1; D ambiguous. CDR3 nucleotide sequence: TGTGCCAGCAGCTTTGGTCAGAACACTGAAGCTTTCTTT. Translated, it gives CASSFGQNTEAFF.